These 5 T cell receptor beta chains originate from one sample sequenced in a study of cytomegalovirus exposure and HLA in healthy donors. Some clones are missing from TCRdb's copy, which holds only in-frame ones; the method was immunoSEQ multiplex PCR. The sample consists of roughly 150,000 clones, approximately 88% of them appearing once. What was sequenced was PBMCs. The receptors come from a man aged 25-40 years in good health and CMV-seropositive.

This chain connects TRBV7-2 to TRBJ2-3, with D possibly being TRBD2 (6 bases). The V end lost 3 bases, the J end lost 6 bases, and 10 bases lay between the germline ends. From germline, CDR1 is SGHTA and CDR2 FQGNSA. The CDR3 is 13 residues long. The CDR3 bases are TGTGCCAGCAGCTTTAAAAGCGGGGATACGCAGTATTTT. It yields the protein CASSFKSGDTQYF.

This clone occurred a few times. The V and J genes are TRBV5-4 and TRBJ2-2; 10 positions match TRBD2. The CDR3 is 17 residues long. V lost 0 bases and J lost 0; bases outside the gene matches: 2. Germline lookup yields CDR1 SGHNT and CDR2 YYREEE (reference sequence). CDR3 DNA sequence: TGTGCCAGCAGCTTGGCCGGACTAGCGGCGAACACCGGGGAGCTGTTTTTT. Translated: CASSLAGLAANTGELFF.

The J gene is TRBJ1-5, the V gene TRBV30; possibly TRBD1 for D (6 bases). The CDR3 has 13 amino acids. V lost 1 base and J 5 bases, leaving 9 bases between the germline ends. Germline lookup yields CDR1 GTSNPN and CDR2 SVGIG (reference sequence). The CDR3 DNA is TGTGCCTGGAGTGCGTCAGGGGATCAGCCCCAGCATTTT. It yields the protein CAWSASGDQPQHF.

V usage is TRBV28 and J usage is TRBJ2-7; 9 bases are shared with TRBD1. The germline V gene encodes CDR1 MDHEN and CDR2 SYDVKM. CDR3 size: 14 residues. V was clipped by 6 bases and J by 4 bases; unmatched bases: 7. The CDR3 DNA sequence: TGTGCCAGCAGGTCCGGGACAGGGACTTACGAGCAGTACTTC. Translating it yields CASRSGTGTYEQYF.

This sequence joins TRBV28 and TRBJ2-7, with D tentatively TRBD2 (6 bases). CDR3 size: 13 residues. V gave up 10 bases and J gave up 6 bases, with 19 bases separating them. Germline CDR1 and CDR2: MDHEN and SYDVKM. DNA of the CDR3: TGTGCCACCCTCTACCTTGGAGGGTTCGAGCAGTACTTC. Its translation: CATLYLGGFEQYF. The full variable domain, completed using reference TRBV28 and TRBJ2-7, is DVKVTQSSRYLVKRTGEKVFLECVQDMDHENMFWYRQDPGLGLRLIYFSYDVKMKEKGDIPEGYSVSREKKERFSLILESASTNQTSMYLCATLYLGGFEQYFGPGTRLTVT.